This passage covers 18 T cell receptor beta chains from one sample sequenced in a study of Graves' ophthalmopathy and Graves' hyperthyroidism. The authors amplified TCR beta CDR3 regions from RNA transcripts. First-round RT-PCR employed HTBI primers, with a second-round multiplex PCR after it. One entry per CDR3 protein results from TCRdb running MiXCR on the multiplex PCR reads. The sample has about 370,000 distinct CDR3 sequences; approximately 20% are singletons. The sample consisted of peripheral blood. These TCRs come from a woman aged 18-29 years with Graves' ophthalmopathy.

Worth noting for this clonotype: Just one base apart from a much larger clone, this may be a read error. The chain employs TRBV12-3 or TRBV12-4 and TRBJ2-7; 7 bases line up with TRBD2. The CDR3 consists of 15 residues. The V gene end was trimmed by 5 bases and the J gene end by 2 bases; junction bases not matched to a gene: 9. The chain's CDR3 is CASSPSGKRTYEQYF. In DNA, the CDR3 is TGTGCCAGCAGTCCCAGCGGGAAAAGGACCTACGAGCAGTACTTC.

This clonotype was detected many times. This rearrangement joins TRBV4-2 to TRBJ1-5, with D possibly TRBD1 on 5 matching bases. The germline gives CDR1 LGHNA, CDR2 YNFKEQ. With 0 bases removed from V and 7 bases from J, the gap between germline ends came to 10 bases. This CDR3 has 14 residues. The CDR3 region has the DNA TGTGCCAGCAGCCAAGAACAGGAACAACAGCCCCAGCATTTT. Protein sequence: CASSQEQEQQPQHF.

The chain couples TRBV28 to TRBJ1-2; no reliable D call. V was shortened by 9 bases and J by 2 bases, with 7 bases between the two germline ends. Per the germline V gene, CDR1 is MDHEN and CDR2 is SYDVKM. The CDR3 consists of 11 residues. The CDR3 DNA sequence: TGTGCCAGTCAACAAAACTATGGCTACACCTTC. It codes for CASQQNYGYTF.

This clonotype was counted at least ten times. The chain combines TRBV27 with TRBJ2-7; 8 bases map to TRBD1. Per the germline V gene, CDR1 is MNHEY and CDR2 is SMNVEV (reference sequence). The V and J ends lost 5 bases and 3 bases, in that order; junction bases with no gene match: 9. CDR3 size: 15 residues. This chain's CDR3 is CASSAPRDRGYEQYF. The DNA for the CDR3 is TGTGCCAGCAGTGCGCCCCGAGACAGGGGCTACGAGCAGTACTTC.

This clonotype was picked up many times. V usage is TRBV11-2 and J usage is TRBJ2-5, with 7 bases fitting TRBD1. The CDR3 contains 16 residues. The germline V gene has CDR1 SGHAT and CDR2 FQNNGV. V trimming: 1 base; J trimming: 2 bases; junction bases outside the gene matches: 7. The CDR3 DNA is TGTGCCAGCAGCTTAGGCCCTGGGACAGCGCAAGAGACCCAGTACTTC. Translation gives CASSLGPGTAQETQYF.

This clonotype was counted many times. This rearrangement joins TRBV28 to TRBJ1-1; the match to TRBD1 covers 7 bases. With 4 bases clipped from V and 8 bases from J, the junction kept 10 bases outside the gene matches. CDR3 length: 14 residues. CDR1 is MDHEN, CDR2 SYDVKM, per germline. The CDR3 protein is CASSWDSLLKEAFF. The CDR3 DNA sequence: TGTGCCAGCAGTTGGGACAGCCTCCTGAAAGAAGCTTTCTTT.

As for this clonotype: The junction shows a germline mismatch at one end, possibly a read error. The J gene is TRBJ2-5, the V gene TRBV18, with TRBD2 identical over 13 bases. Germline CDR1 is KGHSH and CDR2 is LQKENI. The CDR3 loop spans 16 amino acids. CDR3 loop: CASSPLAGGPQETQYF. The CDR3 DNA reads as TGTGCCAGCTCCCCACTAGCGGGAGGGCCTCAAGAGACCCAGTACTTC.

Only one count was recorded for this clonotype. This chain joins TRBV4-2 and TRBJ2-6; no definite D call. CDR1 is LGHNA and CDR2 is YNFKEQ in the germline V gene. The V and J ends lost 3 bases and 1 base respectively, with 13 bases between them. CDR3 size: 17 residues. CDR3 loop: CASSQDSYLSGANVLTF. The CDR3 DNA reads as TGTGCCAGCAGCCAGGATTCGTACTTATCTGGGGCCAACGTCCTGACTTTC.

This clonotype was seen at least ten times. The chain joins TRBV11-2 to TRBJ2-7; 14 nucleotides match TRBD2. The CDR3 has 16 amino acids. The V segment lost 5 bases and the J segment 6 bases; nucleotides outside the gene matches: 9. Germline V lookup: CDR1 SGHAT, CDR2 FQNNGV. The CDR3 sequence: CASSLRLAGGPAEQYF. The CDR3 coding sequence is TGTGCCAGCAGCCTGAGACTAGCGGGAGGGCCTGCCGAGCAGTACTTC.

V usage is TRBV28 and J usage is TRBJ2-7, with a weak D call TRBD1 (6 bases). Germline loops: CDR1 MDHEN, CDR2 SYDVKM. V was trimmed by 1 base and J by 7 bases, leaving 23 bases between them. CDR3 size: 17 residues. The CDR3 loop is CASSLSYGGPSLREQYF. The CDR3 DNA sequence: TGTGCCAGCAGTTTATCTTATGGGGGCCCAAGCCTGAGGGAGCAGTACTTC.

This clonotype was detected many times. The genes are TRBV2 and TRBJ2-6, with D perhaps matching TRBD1 or TRBD2 (6 bases each). Germline lookup yields CDR1 SNHLY and CDR2 FYNNEI. The CDR3 sequence is 15 residues long. Trimming cost V 7 bases and J 3 bases, with 13 bases left between them. DNA for the CDR3: TGTGCCAGCAAGGAGGGGGAGAGTGGGGCCAACGTCCTGACTTTC. This encodes CASKEGESGANVLTF.

The sample holds many counts of this clonotype. The V call is TRBV28, the J call TRBJ1-1; TRBD1 aligns across 7 bases. V trimming: 8 bases; J trimming: 1 base; junction bases outside the gene matches: 4. The V gene's germline CDR1 is MDHEN and CDR2 SYDVKM. The CDR3 length is 13 residues. Here the CDR3 DNA reads TGTGCCAGCGAGGGGGCTGGGAACACTGAAGCTTTCTTT. Protein product: CASEGAGNTEAFF.

In this sample, this clonotype turned up many times. The J gene is TRBJ1-2, the V gene TRBV28; tentatively, D is TRBD1 (5 bases). The CDR3 spans 14 residues. CDR1 and CDR2 (germline): MDHEN, SYDVKM. Trimming removed 3 bases at V and 3 bases at J, with 11 bases between. CDR3 loop: CASSFIGDYYGYTF. In DNA form, the CDR3 reads TGTGCCAGCAGTTTTATAGGGGATTACTATGGCTACACCTTC.

This clonotype appeared many times. The chain has TRBV6-2 or TRBV6-3 and TRBJ2-2; D is unclear. Trimming took off 6 bases at V and 3 bases at J, with 11 bases between the two ends. Germline V lookup: CDR1 MNHEY, CDR2 SVGEGT. The CDR3 contains 14 residues. In DNA form, the CDR3 reads TGTGCCAGCAGCCTTCCCCAGGACACCGGGGAGCTGTTTTTT. As protein: CASSLPQDTGELFF.

The table lists this clonotype with many counts. V and J are TRBV30 and TRBJ1-2; D is perhaps TRBD1 (5 bases). There are 14 residues in the CDR3. V lost 4 bases and J lost 3, with 15 bases in between. Per germline, CDR1 GTSNPN and CDR2 SVGIG (reference sequence). DNA for the CDR3: TGTGCCTGGACGAGAGGGGTACTTGACTATGGCTACACCTTC. This translates into CAWTRGVLDYGYTF.

The genes are TRBV6-1 and TRBJ2-5; either TRBD1 or TRBD2 may supply D (7 bases each). V lost 7 bases to trimming and J lost 2 bases, with 17 bases between them. The CDR3 is 15 residues long. Germline V gene data show CDR1 as MNHNS and CDR2 as SASEGT. The DNA for the CDR3 is TGTGCCAGCACCCCAGGGGGGGCAGAACAAGAGACCCAGTACTTC. Encoded protein: CASTPGGAEQETQYF.

This clonotype was detected many times. The rearrangement uses TRBV12-3 or TRBV12-4 and TRBJ1-3; D is unclear. This CDR3 contains 16 residues. V was shortened by 3 bases and J by 0 bases, with 12 bases between the two germline ends. The CDR3 region is CASSFSRTVSGNTIYF. As DNA, the CDR3 is TGTGCCAGCAGTTTTTCCCGGACGGTCTCTGGAAACACCATATATTTT.

This clonotype was seen only a few times. The chain couples TRBV15 to TRBJ1-1, with TRBD1 matching 7 bases. V lost 1 base to trimming and J lost 7 bases; unmatched junction nucleotides: 6. This CDR3 spans 14 amino acids. Germline lookup yields CDR1 LNHNV and CDR2 YYDKDF (reference sequence). The CDR3 sequence is CATSRGGTVLEAFF. Here the CDR3 DNA reads TGTGCCACCAGCAGAGGCGGGACAGTTCTTGAAGCTTTCTTT.